Following are 27 T cell receptor beta chains from one sample sequenced in a study of blood T cell repertoires in COVID-19. Repertoires were generated with immunoSEQ multiplex PCR, while TCRdb's copy carries only in-frame clones and drops some. Of more than 65,000 clones listed, about three quarters are singletons. Sequencing was performed on peripheral blood. Receptors originate from an elderly woman with active or convalescent COVID-19.

V is TRBV2 and J is TRBJ2-6; D is possibly TRBD1 (6 bases). V gave up 6 bases and J gave up 0 bases, with 12 bases separating them. Germline V gives CDR1 SNHLY, CDR2 FYNNEI. This CDR3 is 16 amino acids long. The CDR3 nucleotides are TGTGCCAGCAGGACGTTACAGGGCTCTGGGGCCAACGTCCTGACTTTC. The encoded protein is CASRTLQGSGANVLTF.

The rearrangement joins TRBV4-3 to TRBJ2-1; no definite D call. Between the trimmed V and J ends, which lost 4 bases and 7 bases, there was a span of 11 bases. The V gene's germline CDR1 is LGHNA and CDR2 YSLEER. CDR3 length: 13 residues. CDR3 nucleotide sequence: TGCGCCAGCAGCCCCCGCTACGGGAATGAGCAGTTCTTC. Encoded protein: CASSPRYGNEQFF.

The chain has TRBV10-3 and TRBJ2-1; 9 bases fit TRBD1. This CDR3 comprises 15 residues. In germline, CDR1 is ENHRY, CDR2 SYGVKD. The V and J ends lost 7 bases and 5 bases, in that order; junction bases with no gene match: 9. The CDR3 coding sequence is TGTGCCATCACCCCGGACAGGGGCCGAAACAATGAGCAGTTCTTC. Its protein product is CAITPDRGRNNEQFF.

This clone was detected a few times. The gene calls are TRBV6-1 and TRBJ2-7, with 11 nucleotides matching TRBD1. Germline loops: CDR1 MNHNS, CDR2 SASEGT. J gave up 3 bases and V 1 base, and 2 bases lay outside the gene matches. The CDR3 covers 15 residues. CDR3 in DNA: TGTGCCAGCAGTGAAGACGGGACAGGGGGCTACGAGCAGTACTTC. Encoded protein: CASSEDGTGGYEQYF.

This chain uses TRBV28 with TRBJ2-2; TRBD1 agrees at 12 bases. The J segment lost 5 bases and the V segment lost 6 bases, leaving 7 bases of the junction unmatched. This CDR3 comprises 16 residues. CDR1 and CDR2 from the germline V gene are MDHEN and SYDVKM. CDR3 DNA sequence: TGTGCCAGCAGACTCGGGACAGGGGGCCGAACCGGGGAGCTGTTTTTT. It specifies CASRLGTGGRTGELFF.

This clone has only a few counts. The chain is built from TRBV5-1 and TRBJ1-1; a weak D match, TRBD1 (5 bases). CDR1 is SGHRS, CDR2 YFSETQ, per germline. This CDR3 is 20 amino acids long. Trimming cost V 4 bases and J 0 bases, with 28 bases left between them. The CDR3 sequence: CASSPRGGGVSTFLNTEAFF. In nucleotides, the CDR3 is TGCGCCAGCAGCCCTCGGGGGGGAGGAGTCTCAACATTTTTGAACACTGAAGCTTTCTTT.

The J gene is TRBJ1-5, the V gene TRBV27; D might be TRBD1 (6 bases). V was trimmed by 3 bases and J by 1 base, leaving 7 bases between them. The length of the CDR3 is 14 residues. CDR1 is MNHEY, CDR2 SMNVEV, per germline (reference sequence). CDR3 sequence reads: CASSFDRSNQPQHF. The DNA of the CDR3 is TGTGCCAGCAGTTTCGACAGGAGCAATCAGCCCCAGCATTTT.

The V and J genes are TRBV9 and TRBJ1-1; 7 nucleotides align to TRBD1. Germline CDR1 SGDLS, CDR2 YYNGEE. Trimming took 0 bases from V and 0 from J; bases not matched to a gene: 14. The CDR3 totals 19 residues. As DNA, the CDR3 is TGTGCCAGCAGCGTAGTTCCCGCCGGGACAGATCTCATGAACACTGAAGCTTTCTTT. It is translated as CASSVVPAGTDLMNTEAFF.

The chain has TRBV12-5 and TRBJ1-2; a weak D match, TRBD1 (6 bases). Per germline, CDR1 LGHNT and CDR2 FRNRAP. Trimming took off 1 base at V and 4 bases at J, with 16 bases between the two ends. The length of the CDR3 is 16 residues. CDR3 DNA sequence: TGTGCTAGTGGTTTGGCTTCCGGGACATTCATCTATGGCTACACCTTC. Protein product: CASGLASGTFIYGYTF.

The V call is TRBV3-1 (or the pseudogene TRBV3-2), the J call TRBJ2-6, with a weak D call TRBD1 (6 bases). This CDR3 region has 16 residues. V lost 1 base, J lost 2 bases, and 9 bases lay in between. CDR1 is LGHDT, CDR2 YNNKEL, per germline (reference sequence). The CDR3 bases are TGTGCCAGCAGCCAAGTTACAGGGCCTGGGGCCAACGTCCTGACTTTC. Translated: CASSQVTGPGANVLTF.

This clone was seen many times. CDR3 nucleotides: TGTGCCAGCAGCCCCTCGGTAAACGTCTACGAGCAGTACTTC. Translation: CASSPSVNVYEQYF. This sequence joins TRBV7-2 and TRBJ2-7; D is undetermined. CDR3 length equals 14 residues. V was trimmed by 5 bases and J by 3 bases, leaving 14 bases between them. Germline CDR1 and CDR2: SGHTA and FQGNSA.

This rearrangement joins TRBV28 to TRBJ1-2, with D perhaps TRBD1 (6 bases). Germline V gene lookup returns CDR1 MDHEN and CDR2 SYDVKM. This CDR3 spans 12 amino acids. V was pared by 5 bases and J by 8 bases, with 12 bases between. The CDR3 loop reads CASSVRGTGYTF. The CDR3 nucleotides are TGTGCCAGCAGTGTGAGGGGGACCGGCTACACCTTC.

The V gene is TRBV4-3, the J gene TRBJ1-6, with 10 bases that match TRBD1. CDR1 and CDR2 from the germline V gene are LGHNA and YSLEER. This CDR3 region has 15 residues. V dropped 6 bases and J dropped 7; count of bases not matched to a gene: 6. This CDR3 is CASSSGTGDNSPLHF. As DNA, the CDR3 is TGCGCCAGCAGTTCTGGGACAGGGGACAATTCACCCCTCCACTTT.

The chain uses TRBV9 and TRBJ1-2, with 8 bases lining up with TRBD1. CDR3 size: 13 residues. Germline CDR1 is SGDLS and CDR2 is YYNGEE. V dropped 5 bases and J dropped 4; count of bases not matched to a gene: 4. The CDR3 nucleotides are TGTGCCAGCAGTGGACAGGGAGGCTATGGCTACACCTTC. This translates into CASSGQGGYGYTF.

This clone was seen a handful of times. The rearrangement uses TRBV6-5 and TRBJ1-2; the D gene is possibly TRBD1 (6 bases). Germline CDR1 is MNHEY and CDR2 is SVGAGI. Trimming took 5 bases from V and 3 from J, leaving 13 bases between them. The CDR3 length is 14 residues. The CDR3 bases are TGTGCCAGCAGTCCGTCGGGGGGCTACTATGGCTACACCTTC. Translated, it gives CASSPSGGYYGYTF.

This clone has only one observation. V gene TRBV27 combines with J gene TRBJ2-7, with D maybe TRBD1 (6 bases). The CDR3 is made up of 15 amino acids. Trimming removed 5 bases at V and 1 base at J, with 15 bases between. Germline V gene data show CDR1 as MNHEY and CDR2 as SMNVEV (reference sequence). The DNA of the CDR3 is TGTGCCAGCAGTAGAGGCCGGGACATATCCTACGAGCAGTACTTC. Translating it yields CASSRGRDISYEQYF.

The chain uses TRBV19 and TRBJ2-7, with TRBD2 matching 11 bases. Per germline, CDR1 LNHDA and CDR2 SQIVND (reference sequence). The CDR3 extends over 18 amino acids. J lost 0 bases, V lost 1 base, and 8 bases had no gene match. DNA of the CDR3: TGTGCCAGTAGTATAGGGGGGACTAGCGGAAAAATCTCCTACGAGCAGTACTTC. Its protein is CASSIGGTSGKISYEQYF.

The chain has TRBV28 and TRBJ2-5, with D unresolved. CDR1 and CDR2 (germline): MDHEN, SYDVKM. CDR3 size: 14 residues. V was trimmed by 4 bases and J by 4 bases, leaving 13 bases between them. DNA for the CDR3: TGTGCCAGCAGTTCTTCCGACTTGAGAGAGACCCAGTACTTC. Encoded protein: CASSSSDLRETQYF.

The CDR3 reads CASSSIGGNIDTQYF. The CDR3, as DNA: TGTGCCAGCAGTTCCATCGGGGGGAACATAGATACGCAGTATTTT. This rearrangement joins TRBV6-6 to TRBJ2-3; 7 bases line up with TRBD2. Germline lookup yields CDR1 MNHNY and CDR2 SVGAGI (reference sequence). The V segment lost 4 bases and the J segment 5 bases; nucleotides outside the gene matches: 9. This CDR3 is built from 15 residues.

This clone has just a few counts. The chain joins TRBV7-2 to TRBJ2-3; D might be TRBD1 (5 bases). V lost 1 base to trimming and J lost 0 bases, with 8 bases between them. Germline V CDR1 and CDR2: SGHTA, FQGNSA. CDR3 size: 15 residues. CDR3 bases: TGTGCCAGCAGCTTAGACTCAGGGAGCACAGATACGCAGTATTTT. Its protein is CASSLDSGSTDTQYF.

The rearrangement links TRBV4-3 to TRBJ1-1, with D perhaps TRBD1 (6 bases). Trimming took off 0 bases at V and 1 base at J, with 12 bases between the two ends. Germline V gene lookup returns CDR1 LGHNA and CDR2 YSLEER. This CDR3 is 16 amino acids long. CDR3: CASSQDRGAANTEAFF. The CDR3 region has the DNA TGCGCCAGCAGCCAAGACAGGGGAGCCGCGAACACTGAAGCTTTCTTT.

The chain couples TRBV6-5 to TRBJ1-5; D perhaps matches TRBD1 (5 bases). The V end lost 4 bases, the J end lost 7 bases, and 20 bases lay between the germline ends. CDR1 is MNHEY, CDR2 SVGAGI, per germline. The CDR3 has 16 amino acids. Here the CDR3 reads CASSFLGEGGGQPQHF. In DNA form, the CDR3 reads TGTGCCAGCAGTTTCCTGGGGGAGGGAGGTGGACAGCCCCAGCATTTT.

This clone was seen just once. The chain is built from TRBV19 and TRBJ2-7; maybe TRBD1 (5 bases). With 3 bases removed from V and 5 bases from J, the gap between germline ends came to 11 bases. The CDR3 covers 13 residues. Germline values: CDR1 LNHDA, CDR2 SQIVND (reference sequence). CDR3 sequence: CASSIVLRDEQYF. The DNA for the CDR3 is TGTGCCAGTAGTATTGTCCTCAGGGACGAGCAGTACTTC. Complete variable domain (other parts from reference TRBV19 and TRBJ2-7): DGGITQSPKYLFRKEGQNVTLSCEQNLNHDAMYWYRQDPGQGLRLIYYSQIVNDFQKGDIAEGYSVSREKKESFPLTVTSAQKNPTAFYLCASSIVLRDEQYFGPGTRLTVT.

The chain uses TRBV13 and TRBJ2-3; 8 bases are a match to TRBD1. CDR1 is PRHDT, CDR2 FYEKMQ, per germline (reference sequence). With V trimmed by 5 bases and J by 4 bases, 20 bases remained unmatched. This CDR3 is built from 19 residues. CDR3 nucleotides: TGTGCCAGCAGCCCGTGGACAGGGAGTAACGACCAGTCCCCAGATACGCAGTATTTT. Its protein is CASSPWTGSNDQSPDTQYF.

In this sample, this clone turned up a few times. The chain combines TRBV6-6 with TRBJ1-6, with 8 bases lining up with TRBD1. V trimming: 11 bases; J trimming: 7 bases; junction bases outside the gene matches: 7. CDR3 length equals 13 residues. Germline V gene sequence: CDR1 MNHNY, CDR2 SVGAGI (reference sequence). The CDR3 coding sequence is TGTGCCTCGGCAGGGGGCCCGAATTCACCCCTCCACTTT. Its protein is CASAGGPNSPLHF.

J is TRBJ1-1 and V is TRBV30, with a tentative D call TRBD1 (5 bases). V was shortened by 4 bases and J by 0 bases, with 9 bases between the two germline ends. The CDR3 covers 13 residues. Germline V CDR1 and CDR2: GTSNPN, SVGIG (reference sequence). Here the CDR3 DNA reads TGTGCCTGGATTAACAGGATGAACACTGAAGCTTTCTTT. Translation: CAWINRMNTEAFF.

The CDR3 sequence is CASIFGSGEGTEAFF. In DNA form, the CDR3 reads TGCGCCAGCATATTTGGGTCAGGCGAGGGAACTGAAGCTTTCTTT. The gene calls are TRBV10-2 and TRBJ1-1, with D uncertain. The CDR3 runs 15 residues. Germline V CDR1 and CDR2: WSHSY, SAAADI. Between the trimmed V and J ends, which lost 7 bases and 5 bases, there was a span of 20 bases.